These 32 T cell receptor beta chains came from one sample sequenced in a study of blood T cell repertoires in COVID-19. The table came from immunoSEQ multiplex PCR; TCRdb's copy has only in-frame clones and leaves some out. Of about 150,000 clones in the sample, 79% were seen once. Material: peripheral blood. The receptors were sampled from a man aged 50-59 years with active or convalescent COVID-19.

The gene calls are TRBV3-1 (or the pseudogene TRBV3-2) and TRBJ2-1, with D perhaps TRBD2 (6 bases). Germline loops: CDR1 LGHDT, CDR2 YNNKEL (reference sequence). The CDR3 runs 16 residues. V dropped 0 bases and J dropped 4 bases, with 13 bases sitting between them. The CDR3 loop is CASSQDRTSSYNEQFF. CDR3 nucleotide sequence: TGTGCCAGCAGCCAAGATAGAACTAGCAGTTACAATGAGCAGTTCTTC.

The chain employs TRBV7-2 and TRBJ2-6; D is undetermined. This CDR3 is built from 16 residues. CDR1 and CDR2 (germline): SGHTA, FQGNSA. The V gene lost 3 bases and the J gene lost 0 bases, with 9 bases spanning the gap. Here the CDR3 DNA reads TGTGCCAGCAGCTTCGCCGGTACCTCTGGGGCCAACGTCCTGACTTTC. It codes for CASSFAGTSGANVLTF.

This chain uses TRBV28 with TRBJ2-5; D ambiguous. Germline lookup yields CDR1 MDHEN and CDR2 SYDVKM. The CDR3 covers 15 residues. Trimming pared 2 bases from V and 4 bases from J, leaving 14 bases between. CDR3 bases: TGTGCCAGCAGTTTACTGGCAGGATGGGCAGAGACCCAGTACTTC. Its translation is CASSLLAGWAETQYF.

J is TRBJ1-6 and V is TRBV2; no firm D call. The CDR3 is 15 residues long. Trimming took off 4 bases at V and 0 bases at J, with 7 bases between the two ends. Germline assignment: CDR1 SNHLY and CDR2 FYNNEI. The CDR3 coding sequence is TGTGCCAGCAGTGGCGAGAGCTCCTATAATTCACCCCTCCACTTT. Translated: CASSGESSYNSPLHF. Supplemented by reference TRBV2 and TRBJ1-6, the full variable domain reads EPEVTQTPSHQVTQMGQEVILRCVPISNHLYFYWYRQILGQKVEFLVSFYNNEISEKSEIFDDQFSVERPDGSNFTLKIRSTKLEDSAMYFCASSGESSYNSPLHFGNGTRLTVT.

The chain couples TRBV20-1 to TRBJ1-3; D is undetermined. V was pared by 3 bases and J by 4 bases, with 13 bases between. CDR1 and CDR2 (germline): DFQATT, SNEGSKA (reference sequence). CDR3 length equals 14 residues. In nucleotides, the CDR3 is TGCAGTGCTAGTCCGGGAAACCCCGGAAACACCATATATTTT. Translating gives CSASPGNPGNTIYF.

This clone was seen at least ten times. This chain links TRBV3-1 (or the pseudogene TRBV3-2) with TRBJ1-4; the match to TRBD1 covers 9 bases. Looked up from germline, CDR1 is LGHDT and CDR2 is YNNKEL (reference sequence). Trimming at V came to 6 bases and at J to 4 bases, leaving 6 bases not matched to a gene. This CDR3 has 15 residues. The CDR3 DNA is TGTGCCAGCAGGTCACAGGGGGCCCTTAATGAAAAACTGTTTTTT. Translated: CASRSQGALNEKLFF.

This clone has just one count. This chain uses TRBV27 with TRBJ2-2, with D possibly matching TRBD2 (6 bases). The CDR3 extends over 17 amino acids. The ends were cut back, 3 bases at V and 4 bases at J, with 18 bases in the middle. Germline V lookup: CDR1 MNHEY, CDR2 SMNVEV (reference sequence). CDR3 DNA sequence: TGTGCCAGCAGTTTTATAGATAGCGGAGCGGGCACCGGGGAGCTGTTTTTT. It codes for CASSFIDSGAGTGELFF.

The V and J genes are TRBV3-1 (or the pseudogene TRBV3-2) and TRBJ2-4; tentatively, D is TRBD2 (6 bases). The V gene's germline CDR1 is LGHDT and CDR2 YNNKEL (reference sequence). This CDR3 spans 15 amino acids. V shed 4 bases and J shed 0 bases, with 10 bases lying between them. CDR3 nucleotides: TGTGCCAGCAGCCGAGGTAGCGGAGCCAAAAACATTCAGTACTTC. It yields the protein CASSRGSGAKNIQYF.

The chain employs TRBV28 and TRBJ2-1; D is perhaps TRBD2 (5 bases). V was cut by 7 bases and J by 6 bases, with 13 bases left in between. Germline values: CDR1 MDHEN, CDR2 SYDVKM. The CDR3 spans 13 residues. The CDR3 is CASTWTLANEQFF. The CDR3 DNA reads TGTGCCAGCACCTGGACTTTAGCCAATGAGCAGTTCTTC.

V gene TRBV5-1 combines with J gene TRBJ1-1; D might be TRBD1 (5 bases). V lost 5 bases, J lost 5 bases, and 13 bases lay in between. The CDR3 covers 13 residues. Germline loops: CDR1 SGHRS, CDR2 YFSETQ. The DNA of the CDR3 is TGCGCCAGCAGGGGGCAGGGAGGGACTGAAGCTTTCTTT. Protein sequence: CASRGQGGTEAFF.

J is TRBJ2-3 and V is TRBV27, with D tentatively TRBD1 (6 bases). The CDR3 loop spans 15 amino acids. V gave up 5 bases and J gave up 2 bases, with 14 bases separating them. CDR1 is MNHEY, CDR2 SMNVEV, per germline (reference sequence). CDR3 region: CASSPLGANTDTQYF. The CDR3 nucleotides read TGTGCCAGCAGTCCGTTGGGGGCGAACACAGATACGCAGTATTTT.

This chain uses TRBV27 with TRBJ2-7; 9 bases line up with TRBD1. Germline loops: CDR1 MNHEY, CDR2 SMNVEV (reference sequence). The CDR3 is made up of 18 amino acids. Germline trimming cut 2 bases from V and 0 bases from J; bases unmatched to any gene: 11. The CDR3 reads CASSLGEWGQGVSYEQYF. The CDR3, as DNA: TGTGCCAGCAGTTTAGGGGAGTGGGGACAGGGTGTCTCCTACGAGCAGTACTTC.

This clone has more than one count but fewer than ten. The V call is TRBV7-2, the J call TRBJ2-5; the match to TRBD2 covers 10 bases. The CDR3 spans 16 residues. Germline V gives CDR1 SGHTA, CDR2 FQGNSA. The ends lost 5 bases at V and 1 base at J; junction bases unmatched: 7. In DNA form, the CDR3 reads TGTGCCAGCAGCCCCAGGACTAGCGGCCCCCAAGAGACCCAGTACTTC. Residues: CASSPRTSGPQETQYF.

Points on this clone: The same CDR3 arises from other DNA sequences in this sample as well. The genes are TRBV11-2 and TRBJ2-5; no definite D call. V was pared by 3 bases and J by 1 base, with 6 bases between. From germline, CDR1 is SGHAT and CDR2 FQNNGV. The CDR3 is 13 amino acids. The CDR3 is CASSFNSQETQYF. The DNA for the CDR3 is TGTGCCAGCAGCTTTAACAGCCAAGAGACCCAGTACTTC.

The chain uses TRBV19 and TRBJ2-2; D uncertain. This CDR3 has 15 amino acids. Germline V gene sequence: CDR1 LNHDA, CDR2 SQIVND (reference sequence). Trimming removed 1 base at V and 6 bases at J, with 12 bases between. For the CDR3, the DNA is TGTGCCAGTAGTATAGGCCCGGGTATGGCCGGGGAGCTGTTTTTT. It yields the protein CASSIGPGMAGELFF.

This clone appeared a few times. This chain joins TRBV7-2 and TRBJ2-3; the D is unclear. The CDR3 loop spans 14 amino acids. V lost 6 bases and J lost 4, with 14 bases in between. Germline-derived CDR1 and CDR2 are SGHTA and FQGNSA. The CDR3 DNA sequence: TGTGCCAGCAGATCCCAAGCTCTAGCAGATACGCAGTATTTT. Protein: CASRSQALADTQYF.

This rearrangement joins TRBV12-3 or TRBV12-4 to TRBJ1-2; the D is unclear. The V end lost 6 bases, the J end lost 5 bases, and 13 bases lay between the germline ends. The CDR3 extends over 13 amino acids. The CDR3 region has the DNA TGTGCCAGCAGCCTCCAAGGAGAATATGGCTACACCTTC. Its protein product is CASSLQGEYGYTF.

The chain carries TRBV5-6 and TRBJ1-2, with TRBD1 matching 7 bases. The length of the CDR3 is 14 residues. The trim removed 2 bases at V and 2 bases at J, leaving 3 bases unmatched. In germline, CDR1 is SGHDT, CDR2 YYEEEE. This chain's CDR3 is CASSFIQGNYGYTF. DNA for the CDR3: TGTGCCAGCAGCTTTATACAGGGGAACTATGGCTACACCTTC.

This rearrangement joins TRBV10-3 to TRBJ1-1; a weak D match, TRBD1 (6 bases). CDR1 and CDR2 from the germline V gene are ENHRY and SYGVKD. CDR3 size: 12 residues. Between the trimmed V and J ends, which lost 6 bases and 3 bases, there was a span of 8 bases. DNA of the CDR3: TGTGCCATCAGAGGGGGTTACACTGAAGCTTTCTTT. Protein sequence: CAIRGGYTEAFF.

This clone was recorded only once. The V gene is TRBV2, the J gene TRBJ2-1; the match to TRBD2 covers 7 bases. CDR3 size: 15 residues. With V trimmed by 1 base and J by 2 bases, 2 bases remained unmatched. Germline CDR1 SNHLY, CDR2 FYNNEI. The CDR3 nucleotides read TGTGCCAGCAGTGAAGGGGCGGGGGCCTACAATGAGCAGTTCTTC. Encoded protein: CASSEGAGAYNEQFF. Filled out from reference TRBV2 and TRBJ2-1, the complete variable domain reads EPEVTQTPSHQVTQMGQEVILRCVPISNHLYFYWYRQILGQKVEFLVSFYNNEISEKSEIFDDQFSVERPDGSNFTLKIRSTKLEDSAMYFCASSEGAGAYNEQFFGPGTRLTVL.

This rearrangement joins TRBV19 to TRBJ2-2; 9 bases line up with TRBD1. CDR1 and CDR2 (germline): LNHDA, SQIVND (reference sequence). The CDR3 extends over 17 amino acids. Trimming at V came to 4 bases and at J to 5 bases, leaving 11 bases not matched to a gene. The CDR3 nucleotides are TGTGCCAGTAGTAGGGGCCCGACAGGGGGAAGGACCGGGGAGCTGTTTTTT. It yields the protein CASSRGPTGGRTGELFF. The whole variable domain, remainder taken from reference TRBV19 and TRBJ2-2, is DGGITQSPKYLFRKEGQNVTLSCEQNLNHDAMYWYRQDPGQGLRLIYYSQIVNDFQKGDIAEGYSVSREKKESFPLTVTSAQKNPTAFYLCASSRGPTGGRTGELFFGEGSRLTVL.

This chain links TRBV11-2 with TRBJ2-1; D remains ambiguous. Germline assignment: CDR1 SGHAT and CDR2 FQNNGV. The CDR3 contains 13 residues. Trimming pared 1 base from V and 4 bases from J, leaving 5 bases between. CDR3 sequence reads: CASSLGQYNEQFF. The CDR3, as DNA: TGTGCCAGCAGCTTAGGGCAGTACAATGAGCAGTTCTTC.

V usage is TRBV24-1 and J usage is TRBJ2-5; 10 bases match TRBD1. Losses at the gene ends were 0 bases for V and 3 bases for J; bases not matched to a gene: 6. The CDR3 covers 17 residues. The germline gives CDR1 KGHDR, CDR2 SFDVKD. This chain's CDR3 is CATSDLPRTGGEETQYF. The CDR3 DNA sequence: TGTGCCACCAGTGATTTGCCTAGGACAGGGGGTGAAGAGACCCAGTACTTC.

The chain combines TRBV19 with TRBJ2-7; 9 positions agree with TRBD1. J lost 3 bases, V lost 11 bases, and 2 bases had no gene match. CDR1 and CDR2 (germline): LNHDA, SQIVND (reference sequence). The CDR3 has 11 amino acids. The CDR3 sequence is CAAGQGYEQYF. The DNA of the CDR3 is TGTGCCGCGGGACAGGGCTACGAGCAGTACTTC.

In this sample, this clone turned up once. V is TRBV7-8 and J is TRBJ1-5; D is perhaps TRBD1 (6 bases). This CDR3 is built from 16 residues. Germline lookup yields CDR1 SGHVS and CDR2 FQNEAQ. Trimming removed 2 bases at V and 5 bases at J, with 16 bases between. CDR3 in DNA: TGTGCCAGCAGCTTAAAAGGCAGGGGATGGGATCAGCCCCAGCATTTT. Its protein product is CASSLKGRGWDQPQHF.

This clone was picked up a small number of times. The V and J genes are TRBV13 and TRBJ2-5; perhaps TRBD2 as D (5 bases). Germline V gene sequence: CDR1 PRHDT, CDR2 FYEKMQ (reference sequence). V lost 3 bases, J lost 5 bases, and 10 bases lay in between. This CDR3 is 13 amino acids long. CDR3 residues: CASSFGVMETQYF. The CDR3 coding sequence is TGTGCCAGCAGCTTCGGGGTAATGGAGACCCAGTACTTC. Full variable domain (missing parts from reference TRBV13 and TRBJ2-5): AAGVIQSPRHLIKEKRETATLKCYPIPRHDTVYWYQQGPGQDPQFLISFYEKMQSDKGSIPDRFSAQQFSDYHSELNMSSLELGDSALYFCASSFGVMETQYFGPGTRLLVL.

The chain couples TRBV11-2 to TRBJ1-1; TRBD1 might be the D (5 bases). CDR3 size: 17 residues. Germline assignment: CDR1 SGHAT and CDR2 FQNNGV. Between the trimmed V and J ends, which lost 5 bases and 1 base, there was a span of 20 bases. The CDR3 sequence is CASSRNRDSRPNTEAFF. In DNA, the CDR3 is TGTGCCAGCAGCCGGAACCGGGACTCCCGACCGAACACTGAAGCTTTCTTT.

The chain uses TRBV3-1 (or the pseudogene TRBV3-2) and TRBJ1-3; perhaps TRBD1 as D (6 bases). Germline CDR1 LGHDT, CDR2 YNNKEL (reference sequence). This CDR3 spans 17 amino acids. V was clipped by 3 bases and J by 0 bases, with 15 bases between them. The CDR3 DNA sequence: TGTGCCAGCAGCCAGGGGGCCGGACAGTTCTCTGGAAACACCATATATTTT. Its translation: CASSQGAGQFSGNTIYF.

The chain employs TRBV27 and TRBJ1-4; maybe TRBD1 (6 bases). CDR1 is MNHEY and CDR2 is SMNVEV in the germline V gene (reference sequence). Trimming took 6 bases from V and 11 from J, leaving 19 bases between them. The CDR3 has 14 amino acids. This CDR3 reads CASSPGTGRRKLFF. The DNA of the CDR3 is TGTGCCAGCAGCCCAGGAACAGGGAGAAGGAAACTGTTTTTT.

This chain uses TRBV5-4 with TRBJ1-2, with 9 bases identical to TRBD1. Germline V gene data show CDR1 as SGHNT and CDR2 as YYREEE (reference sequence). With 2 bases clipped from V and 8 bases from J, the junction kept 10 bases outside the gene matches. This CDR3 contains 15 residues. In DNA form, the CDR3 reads TGTGCCAGCAGCTTCCCTACAGGGGGCGCGAGCGGCTACACCTTC. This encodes CASSFPTGGASGYTF.

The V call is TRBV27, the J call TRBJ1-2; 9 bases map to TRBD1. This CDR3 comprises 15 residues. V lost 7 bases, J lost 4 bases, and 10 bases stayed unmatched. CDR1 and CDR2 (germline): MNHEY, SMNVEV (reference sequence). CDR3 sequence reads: CASTRSGTGIYGYTF. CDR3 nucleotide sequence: TGTGCCAGCACCCGAAGCGGGACAGGGATCTATGGCTACACCTTC.

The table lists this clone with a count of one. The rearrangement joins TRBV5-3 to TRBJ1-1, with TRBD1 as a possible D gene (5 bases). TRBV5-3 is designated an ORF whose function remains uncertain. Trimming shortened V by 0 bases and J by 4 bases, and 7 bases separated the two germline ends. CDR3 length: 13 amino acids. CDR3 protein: CARSLDQGTEAFF. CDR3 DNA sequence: TGTGCCAGAAGCTTGGATCAGGGCACTGAAGCTTTCTTT.